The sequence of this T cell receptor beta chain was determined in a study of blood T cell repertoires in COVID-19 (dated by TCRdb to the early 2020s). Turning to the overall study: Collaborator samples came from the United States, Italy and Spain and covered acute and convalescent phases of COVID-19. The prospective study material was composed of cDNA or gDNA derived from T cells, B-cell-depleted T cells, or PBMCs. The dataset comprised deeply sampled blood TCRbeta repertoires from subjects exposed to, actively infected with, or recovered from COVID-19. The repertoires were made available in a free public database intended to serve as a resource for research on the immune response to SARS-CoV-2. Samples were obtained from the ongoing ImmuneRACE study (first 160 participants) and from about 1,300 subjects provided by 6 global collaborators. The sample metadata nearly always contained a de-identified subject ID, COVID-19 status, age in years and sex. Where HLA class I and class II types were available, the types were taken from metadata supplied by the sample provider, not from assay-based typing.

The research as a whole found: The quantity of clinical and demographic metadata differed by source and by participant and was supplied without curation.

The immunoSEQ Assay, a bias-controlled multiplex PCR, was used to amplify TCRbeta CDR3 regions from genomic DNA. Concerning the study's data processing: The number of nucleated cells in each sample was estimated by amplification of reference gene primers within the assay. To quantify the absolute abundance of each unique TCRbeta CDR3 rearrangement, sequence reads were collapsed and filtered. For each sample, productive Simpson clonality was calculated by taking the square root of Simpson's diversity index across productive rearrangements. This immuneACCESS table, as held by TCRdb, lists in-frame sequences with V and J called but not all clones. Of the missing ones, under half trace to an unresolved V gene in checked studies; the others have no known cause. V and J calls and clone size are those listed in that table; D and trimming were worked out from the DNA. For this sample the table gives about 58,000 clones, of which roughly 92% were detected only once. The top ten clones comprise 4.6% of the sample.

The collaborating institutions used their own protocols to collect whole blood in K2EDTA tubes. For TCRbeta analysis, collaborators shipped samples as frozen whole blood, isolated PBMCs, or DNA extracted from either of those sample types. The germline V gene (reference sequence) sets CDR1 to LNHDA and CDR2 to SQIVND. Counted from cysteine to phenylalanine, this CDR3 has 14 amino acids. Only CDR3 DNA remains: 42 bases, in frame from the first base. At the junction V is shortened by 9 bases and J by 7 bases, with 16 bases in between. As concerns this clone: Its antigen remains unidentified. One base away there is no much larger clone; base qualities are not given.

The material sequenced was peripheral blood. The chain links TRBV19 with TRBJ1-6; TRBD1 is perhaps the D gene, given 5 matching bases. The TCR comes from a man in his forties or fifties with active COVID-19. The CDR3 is CASRPGVGNSPLHF. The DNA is TGTGCCAGCCGTCCGGGGGTAGGCAATTCACCCCTCCACTTT.